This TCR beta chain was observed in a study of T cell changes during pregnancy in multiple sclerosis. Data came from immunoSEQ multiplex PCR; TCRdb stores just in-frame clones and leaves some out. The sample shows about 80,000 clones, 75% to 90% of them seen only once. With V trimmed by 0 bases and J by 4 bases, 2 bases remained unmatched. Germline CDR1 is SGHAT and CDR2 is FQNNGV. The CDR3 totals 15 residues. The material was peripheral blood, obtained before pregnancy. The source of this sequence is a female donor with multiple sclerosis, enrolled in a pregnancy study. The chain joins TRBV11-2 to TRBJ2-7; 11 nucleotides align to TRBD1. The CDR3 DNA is TGTGCCAGCAGCTTAGAGGGACAGGGGGGTTACGAGCAGTACTTC. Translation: CASSLEGQGGYEQYF.